This T cell receptor beta chain is from a study of cytomegalovirus exposure and HLA in healthy donors (dated by TCRdb to 2015 to 2018). About the study as a whole: According to an earlier analysis of 587 of the donors, roughly 180 million T cells yielded roughly 100 million unique TCR beta sequences and less than 300 Gb of sequence data. An early release that covered about 640 HLA-typed donors contained around 330 gigabases of sequencing data and tens of millions of unique TCR sequences. Among the roughly 390 genotyped donors, more than 70% belonged to the genetic ancestry cluster associated with self-reported Caucasian donors. The study was designed to test whether signatures of past pathogen exposure could be identified by cataloging public T cell receptors. The study profiled the T cell repertoires of some 610 subjects by immunosequencing and related them to cytomegalovirus serostatus. Along with the approximately 700-subject first cohort, a separate validation cohort of around 110 different subjects was used. To predict cytomegalovirus infection status, the study brought together high-throughput TCR immunosequencing, statistical association of individual TCRs with disease status, and machine learning. A later analysis re-examined previously published TCR beta repertoires from about 700 donors and added high-resolution HLA genotyping to investigate patterns of TCR occurrence. Rather than using new phenotypic data, the later analysis identified candidate immune exposures from TCR beta sequences and from how often those sequences occurred across donors. An earlier analysis of around 640 of the donors used high-throughput TCR beta sequencing to judge whether each TCR beta V gene segment behaved as functional or pseudogenic. Alongside the repertoire data, information on donor age, sex, ethnicity and CMV serostatus was compiled. Genome-wide SNP genotypes for about 65% of the roughly 670 donors were used in a later genetic analysis, which treated that subset as a discovery cohort. All discovery cohort repertoires had been generated using a single sequencing platform. HLA typing included class I and class II loci at four-digit resolution. Typing coverage differed by locus: A, B, C, DRB1 and DQB1 were typed in roughly 629-630 donors, DQA1 in about 500, DPA1 in 600 to 610, and DPB1 in just under 490. About five DR-DQ haplotypes were handled as single units for association and clustering because linkage in the cohort was strong. Across under 500 genotyped donors of the cohort, an average of roughly 250,000 unique TCR beta nucleotide sequences per donor were sequenced, and roughly a sixth of those sequences were non-productive.

On this clone itself: The target of this receptor is not known. Base quality data are lacking; no much larger clone is found one base away.

The full study reports these points: Some IMGT-functional V segments, including TRBV6-2 and TRBV6-3, could not be distinguished by the 87-base-pair reads and were therefore excluded. A further reported finding was that TCR beta sequences accurately predicted the HLA-A and HLA-B alleles for most subjects in the first cohort. V-gene and J-gene trimming of TCR beta chains was associated with a missense DCLRE1C variant in a later genetic analysis, and the association was replicated in an independent cohort. In an earlier analysis of fewer than 700 of the donors, most TCR beta V segments appeared in productive rearrangements about 87% or about 30% of the time, broadly matching IMGT annotations. The authors suggested that the approach could potentially be extended to other disease states and immunological phenotypes. Linkage disequilibrium might explain the correlated functional status among segregating V segments, but an unknown experimental factor could not be ruled out. A few of the identified cytomegalovirus-associated TCR beta chains were confirmed in vitro to be specific for cytomegalovirus antigens. Most CMV-associated TCR beta chains appeared to be HLA-restricted in a later analysis, and the HLA associations seemed to be driven largely by CMV exposure. Across donors, most TCR sequences were observed very rarely, whereas some public TCRs were present in many individuals. Only TCR beta chains were sequenced in this cohort, and the absence of alpha or paired-chain data limited detectable features. In a later analysis, several top co-occurrence clusters were reported to appear linked to parvovirus B19, influenza, CMV and Epstein-Barr virus. A later analysis associated about 17,000 TCR beta sequences with specific HLA alleles at a false discovery rate of 0.05. In a later genetic analysis, fewer N-insertions in productive TCRs were reported among donors in an Asian-associated ancestry cluster than the approximately 670-donor mean. Because counts were too low, fewer than 20 rarely observed V segments, including chromosome 9 orphons, were excluded from the earlier analysis of some 590 of the donors. Compared with equally common non-associated chains, HLA-associated TCR beta chains in a later analysis were more clonally expanded and had lower generation probabilities. A total of fewer than 200 TCR beta chains were listed by the study as associated with cytomegalovirus. The presence/absence analyses assumed that sequencing depth was roughly uniform across donors, and that assumption may not be true. A cluster of highly shared sequence variants was judged likely to be a technical artifact of the sequencing pipeline. CMV serostatus was the only immune exposure information available for the cohort. Assigning TCR associations to individual alleles was difficult when HLA alleles, especially DR and DQ, strongly co-occurred. In a later analysis, the rate of TCR association differed among HLA loci, with DRB1 alleles having the most associated TCRs and HLA-C alleles having the fewest. Because HLA typing was unavailable for some donors at each locus, only the typed subset was used in association tests. Cytomegalovirus status was reported to be diagnosed by the classifier with high specificity and sensitivity in both the original and validation cohorts.

Library prep was done by the immunoSEQ multiplex PCR assay. For the multiplex PCR, a mixture combining 60 forward primers for TCR Vbeta segments and 13 reverse primers for TCR Jbeta segments was used. A multiplex PCR assay on genomic DNA amplified the CDR3 region of rearranged TCR beta genes. The amplified TCR beta libraries were sequenced on the Illumina HiSeq System as 87-base-pair reads. In the authors' own workflow: Across the roughly 640 repertoires, a later analysis counted roughly 77 million unique TCR beta chains, approximately 12 million of which were shared by at least two donors. Raw reads were error-corrected and collapsed into unique sequences with a nearest-neighbor algorithm that merged closely related sequences to remove PCR and sequencing errors. V, D and J gene segments were assigned by aligning CDR3 sequences to IMGT reference sequences. For a sequence to be retained, at least a six-nucleotide match to both a V gene segment and a J gene segment was required. Rearrangements were classified as productive when the CDR3 lacked stop codons and remained in frame with V and J, and all other rearrangements were classified as non-productive. CDR3 was defined by IMGT convention, running from the second conserved V-encoded cysteine to the conserved J-encoded phenylalanine. Sequences without an unambiguous match to a single V gene segment were excluded from the earlier analysis of about 640 of the donors. In an earlier analysis of 587 of the donors, a V segment was called functional when productive rearrangements were above 56.7%, and segregating when the standard deviation between donors exceeded 5%. A statistical classification framework was built for diagnosing cytomegalovirus status from the catalog of TCR beta chain sequences. In a later analysis, TCR nucleotide sequences were compared against IMGT/GENE-DB human TR gene sequences so that V and J genes could be assigned. In a later analysis, CDR3 sequences and most-parsimonious VDJ recombination scenarios were assigned using the TCRdist pipeline. In a later analysis, each TCR beta chain was defined by its CDR3 amino acid sequence together with its V-gene family, and reads without a unique V-gene family were excluded. A later analysis removed roughly 590 highly shared, low-generation-probability nucleotide sequences to deal with suspected cross-contamination and a sequencing artifact. For each public chain, a later analysis derived a clonal expansion index from normalized ranks of inferred template counts within each repertoire. In a later analysis, generation probabilities were computed with a VDJ recombination model fitted to out-of-frame rearrangements, and the resulting probabilities were checked against IGoR. In a later analysis, TCR-TCR, TCR-HLA and TCR-CMV co-occurrence was scored with hypergeometric tests, and a repertoire-size bias correction was applied to TCR pairs. A later analysis estimated false discovery rates by permuting HLA or CMV assignments 20 times. In a later analysis, co-occurring TCRs were grouped with DBSCAN, and TCRdist sequence similarity was added when clustering was performed within HLA-allele-positive subsets. Repertoires with fewer than 30,000 or more than 120,000 public chains, plus five repertoires with anomalous nucleotide sharing, were excluded from co-occurrence clustering. Not all clones reach the TCRdb copy of this immuneACCESS table, which keeps in-frame sequences only. Checked studies attribute under half of the gap to unresolved V genes and leave the rest unexplained. V, J and clone size reflect that table, while D and trimming were determined from the DNA. The sample yields fewer than 150,000 clones; about 70% were counted once. The ten largest clonotypes hold about 4% of the sample.

V lost 3 bases and J lost 2 bases; the stretch between them is 13 bases long. Looking up the germline V gene yields CDR1 SGHRS and CDR2 YFSETQ. Its CDR3 holds 15 amino acids, cysteine through phenylalanine. Of the read, only the CDR3 DNA is kept; its 45 bases are in frame from base 1. The cohort consisted of 600 to 700 healthy bone marrow donors. All cohort members were sampled while nominally healthy, although unrecorded immune exposures were likely present. The donor tested CMV seronegative and was one of the 352 seronegative cohort members. Every donor gave a peripheral blood sample, and the peripheral blood mononuclear cells from that sample were used for TCR beta sequencing. The Qiagen DNeasy Blood Extraction Kit was used to extract genomic DNA from the blood cell samples.

The sequenced material came from PBMCs. The rearranged chain carries TRBV5-1 and TRBJ2-3; D gene: possibly TRBD1, on 6 matching bases. This TCR came from a woman aged 40 to 50 in good health and CMV-seronegative. The nucleotide sequence is TGCGCCAGCAGCTCCCTGACAGGCCCCACAGATACGCAGTATTTT. Its product reads: CASSSLTGPTDTQYF.